Below are 30 T cell receptor beta chains sequenced from a single sample in a study of blood T cell repertoires in COVID-19. Measured with immunoSEQ multiplex PCR; TCRdb has only the in-frame clones, and not every one. Of around 24,000 clones detected, around 89% appear once; the ten largest clones hold under 2%. The specimen was peripheral blood. Source of these receptors: a woman in her sixties or seventies with active COVID-19.

V gene TRBV28 combines with J gene TRBJ2-2; D gene unclear. This CDR3 contains 13 residues. V was clipped by 2 bases and J by 6 bases, with 7 bases between them. CDR1 is MDHEN and CDR2 is SYDVKM in the germline V gene. CDR3 in DNA: TGTGCCAGCAGTTTAAGTGGAGCCGGGGAGCTGTTTTTT. As protein: CASSLSGAGELFF. The full variable domain, completed using reference TRBV28 and TRBJ2-2, is DVKVTQSSRYLVKRTGEKVFLECVQDMDHENMFWYRQDPGLGLRLIYFSYDVKMKEKGDIPEGYSVSREKKERFSLILESASTNQTSMYLCASSLSGAGELFFGEGSRLTVL.

CDR3 loop: CASSGVSGRACPYNEQFF. In nucleotides, the CDR3 is TGTGCCAGCAGTGGAGTTAGCGGGAGGGCCTGTCCATACAATGAGCAGTTCTTC. This rearrangement joins TRBV25-1 to TRBJ2-1; 11 bases map to TRBD2. V shed 4 bases and J 4 bases; nucleotides not matched to a gene: 12. Per germline, CDR1 MGHDK and CDR2 SYGVNS. The CDR3 has 18 amino acids.

The J gene is TRBJ2-3, the V gene TRBV24-1; D perhaps matches TRBD1 (7 bases). Trimming left V 3 bases short and J 5 bases short, with 20 bases between. Per germline, CDR1 KGHDR and CDR2 SFDVKD. The length of the CDR3 is 17 residues. In DNA, the CDR3 is TGTGCCACCAGTGATCCGGGGACAGCGGGTTGGGGAGATACGCAGTATTTT. Translating gives CATSDPGTAGWGDTQYF.

The genes are TRBV10-1 and TRBJ2-7, with 10 bases lining up with TRBD2. After removal of 3 bases from V and 5 bases from J, the junction contained 4 bases not matched to a gene. The germline V gene has CDR1 WNHNN and CDR2 SYGVQD (reference sequence). The CDR3 runs 14 residues. The CDR3 reads CASSERLAGDEQYF. DNA for the CDR3: TGCGCCAGCAGTGAAAGGCTAGCGGGAGACGAGCAGTACTTC.

The rearrangement uses TRBV5-1 and TRBJ1-4, with no clear D. Germline V gene sequence: CDR1 SGHRS, CDR2 YFSETQ. V was trimmed by 5 bases and J by 8 bases, leaving 25 bases between them. The CDR3 length is 17 residues. As DNA, the CDR3 is TGCGCCAGCAGTTCACAGCCCCAATCAGCGGCGGGGGAAAAACTGTTTTTT. Translated: CASSSQPQSAAGEKLFF.

The V and J genes are TRBV3-1 (or the pseudogene TRBV3-2) and TRBJ2-5, with D unresolved. Germline CDR1 is LGHDT and CDR2 is YNNKEL (reference sequence). V was shortened by 0 bases and J by 5 bases, with 10 bases between the two germline ends. This CDR3 spans 14 amino acids. In nucleotides, the CDR3 is TGTGCCAGCAGCCAAGAGGGCCTCCGGGAGACCCAGTACTTC. Amino acid sequence: CASSQEGLRETQYF.

This clone was detected once. The J gene is TRBJ2-6, the V gene TRBV19; TRBD1 is a possible D gene (5 bases). The CDR3 extends over 16 amino acids. Germline lookup yields CDR1 LNHDA and CDR2 SQIVND (reference sequence). V was shortened by 4 bases and J by 2 bases, with 12 bases between the two germline ends. The CDR3 sequence is CASSRQGEPGANVLTF. CDR3 sequence (DNA): TGTGCCAGTAGTAGGCAGGGTGAACCTGGGGCCAACGTCCTGACTTTC. Drawing the rest from reference TRBV19 and TRBJ2-6, the complete variable domain is DGGITQSPKYLFRKEGQNVTLSCEQNLNHDAMYWYRQDPGQGLRLIYYSQIVNDFQKGDIAEGYSVSREKKESFPLTVTSAQKNPTAFYLCASSRQGEPGANVLTFGAGSRLTVL.

The rearrangement uses TRBV27 and TRBJ2-5; perhaps TRBD2 as D (6 bases). CDR1 and CDR2 (germline): MNHEY, SMNVEV (reference sequence). The CDR3 has 13 amino acids. Between the trimmed V and J ends, which lost 3 bases and 6 bases, there was a span of 11 bases. The CDR3 spells CASSLGLGKTQYF. CDR3 nucleotides: TGTGCCAGCAGTTTGGGACTCGGAAAGACCCAGTACTTC.

J is TRBJ2-4 and V is TRBV24-1, with 8 bases fitting TRBD2. Germline V CDR1 and CDR2: KGHDR, SFDVKD. V lost 9 bases, J lost 0 bases, and 6 bases stayed unmatched. The CDR3 loop spans 15 amino acids. The CDR3 here is CATVLAALAKNIQYF. CDR3 DNA sequence: TGTGCCACCGTACTAGCGGCGCTAGCCAAAAACATTCAGTACTTC.

The CDR3 nucleotides are TGTGCCAGCAGCTTAGGGGGGGGTCAGCCCCAGCATTTT. Translating it yields CASSLGGGQPQHF. The chain combines TRBV7-2 with TRBJ1-5; possibly TRBD1 for D (5 bases). Trimming pared 1 base from V and 6 bases from J, leaving 7 bases between. The length of the CDR3 is 13 residues. The germline V gene has CDR1 SGHTA and CDR2 FQGNSA.

The chain combines TRBV6-2 or TRBV6-3 with TRBJ2-5, with 12 bases fitting TRBD2. Trimming took 6 bases from V and 5 from J; bases not matched to a gene: 7. Germline loops: CDR1 MNHEY, CDR2 SVGEGT. The CDR3 runs to 15 residues. This CDR3 is CASRPWTSGIETQYF. CDR3 sequence (DNA): TGTGCCAGCAGGCCTTGGACTAGCGGGATTGAGACCCAGTACTTC.

This clone was counted a few times. This chain joins TRBV4-2 and TRBJ2-7; tentative D call: TRBD2 (5 bases). Trimming shortened V by 4 bases and J by 3 bases, and 19 bases separated the two germline ends. Looked up from germline, CDR1 is LGHNA and CDR2 is YNFKEQ. This CDR3 comprises 16 residues. The CDR3 DNA sequence: TGTGCCAGCAGCCCAGGAGCGGACCCCACCAGCTACGAGCAGTACTTC. Encoded protein: CASSPGADPTSYEQYF.

The chain joins TRBV4-3 to TRBJ2-1; TRBD2 aligns across 12 bases. CDR3 size: 19 residues. CDR1 LGHNA and CDR2 YSLEER come from the germline V gene. V lost 0 bases to trimming and J lost 2 bases; unmatched junction nucleotides: 8. The CDR3 loop is CASSQELAGGLGPYNEQFF. CDR3 DNA: TGCGCCAGCAGCCAAGAGCTAGCGGGAGGGCTGGGCCCCTACAATGAGCAGTTCTTC.

This rearrangement joins TRBV28 to TRBJ2-3; 7 bases map to TRBD2. Germline lookup yields CDR1 MDHEN and CDR2 SYDVKM. V lost 4 bases, J lost 6 bases, and 4 bases stayed unmatched. The CDR3 loop spans 13 amino acids. The CDR3 spells CASSSGGGDTQYF. CDR3 in DNA: TGTGCCAGCAGTTCGGGGGGAGGGGATACGCAGTATTTT. Full variable domain (rest looked up from reference TRBV28 and TRBJ2-3): DVKVTQSSRYLVKRTGEKVFLECVQDMDHENMFWYRQDPGLGLRLIYFSYDVKMKEKGDIPEGYSVSREKKERFSLILESASTNQTSMYLCASSSGGGDTQYFGPGTRLTVL.

The gene calls are TRBV19 and TRBJ2-5, with 14 bases aligning to TRBD2. Germline CDR1 reads LNHDA; CDR2 reads SQIVND (reference sequence). The ends lost 4 bases at V and 5 bases at J; junction bases unmatched: 6. The CDR3 has 16 residues. CDR3 protein: CASSTGTSGRGETQYF. CDR3 nucleotide sequence: TGTGCCAGTAGTACTGGGACTAGCGGGAGAGGGGAGACCCAGTACTTC.

This chain links TRBV27 with TRBJ2-7, with 13 bases that match TRBD2. The junction had 4 bases not matched to a gene; V was cut back by 5 bases and J by 3 bases. Germline V gene lookup returns CDR1 MNHEY and CDR2 SMNVEV (reference sequence). The CDR3 contains 15 residues. In nucleotides, the CDR3 is TGTGCCAGCAGTCAAGGACTAGCGGGAGTCTACGAGCAGTACTTC. Translation: CASSQGLAGVYEQYF.

Concerning this clone itself: The junction shows a germline mismatch at one end, possibly a read error. Other DNA sequences of this sample code for an identical CDR3. The V gene is TRBV6-1, the J gene TRBJ1-2; D possibly corresponds to TRBD1 (5 bases). The germline CDR1 and CDR2 sequences are MNHNS and SASEGT. The CDR3 covers 17 residues. CDR3 bases: TGTGCCAGCAGCGAAGGAGTTGGGGCAGATGATATACGTGGGTACACCTTC. Its protein is CASSEGVGADDIRGYTF.

This clone was seen once. V is TRBV4-1 and J is TRBJ2-2; perhaps TRBD1 as D (6 bases). The CDR3 contains 16 residues. Germline V lookup: CDR1 MGHRA, CDR2 YSYEKL. The V and J ends lost 0 bases and 0 bases respectively, with 8 bases between them. In nucleotides, the CDR3 is TGCGCCAGCAGCCAAGAAGGGGGATCGAACACCGGGGAGCTGTTTTTT. This codes for CASSQEGGSNTGELFF.

V is TRBV19 and J is TRBJ1-1, with a weak D call TRBD1 (5 bases). Germline CDR1 reads LNHDA; CDR2 reads SQIVND (reference sequence). V gave up 5 bases and J gave up 1 base, with 11 bases separating them. This CDR3 is built from 14 residues. CDR3 DNA: TGTGCCAGTAGTCGGGGGAGGCAGAACACTGAAGCTTTCTTT. Amino acids: CASSRGRQNTEAFF.

The chain has TRBV9 and TRBJ2-1; D possibly corresponds to TRBD2 (5 bases). Looked up from germline, CDR1 is SGDLS and CDR2 is YYNGEE. The CDR3 runs to 15 residues. Trimming removed 0 bases from V and 5 bases from J, with 12 bases in between. The CDR3 DNA reads TGTGCCAGCAGCGTAGCTCTAGCTCAGGACAATGAGCAGTTCTTC. It encodes CASSVALAQDNEQFF.

This sequence joins TRBV19 and TRBJ2-7; 10 bases align to TRBD2. The length of the CDR3 is 14 residues. From germline, CDR1 is LNHDA and CDR2 SQIVND (reference sequence). With 6 bases clipped from V and 4 bases from J, the junction kept 6 bases outside the gene matches. For the CDR3, the DNA is TGTGCCAGTAGCGGGACTAGCGCCAGTTACGAGCAGTACTTC. It encodes CASSGTSASYEQYF.

The rearrangement links TRBV28 to TRBJ2-3; 7 bases match TRBD1. With 4 bases clipped from V and 4 bases from J, the junction kept 8 bases outside the gene matches. The V gene's germline CDR1 is MDHEN and CDR2 SYDVKM. This CDR3 is 15 amino acids long. CDR3 sequence reads: CASSSDRLGADTQYF. The CDR3, as DNA: TGTGCCAGCAGTTCGGACAGGTTGGGGGCAGATACGCAGTATTTT.

V is TRBV11-2 and J is TRBJ2-1, with a tentative D call TRBD2 (6 bases). Germline V gives CDR1 SGHAT, CDR2 FQNNGV. With 5 bases removed from V and 4 bases from J, the gap between germline ends came to 15 bases. CDR3 length equals 15 residues. CDR3: CASSPVAGRYNEQFF. DNA of the CDR3: TGTGCCAGCAGCCCCGTGGCAGGGAGGTACAATGAGCAGTTCTTC.

This rearrangement joins TRBV19 to TRBJ1-1, with TRBD1 identical over 8 bases. Unmatched junction bases numbered 11, after V lost 5 bases and J lost 6 bases. The CDR3 runs 15 residues. CDR1 and CDR2 from the germline V gene are LNHDA and SQIVND (reference sequence). DNA for the CDR3: TGTGCCAGTAGTCCCAGACAGGGGTCGGTGTCTGAAGCTTTCTTT. This encodes CASSPRQGSVSEAFF.

The CDR3 is CATSRDRVALSQYF. CDR3 nucleotide sequence: TGTGCCACCAGCAGAGATCGAGTAGCCCTTTCGCAGTATTTT. V gene TRBV15 combines with J gene TRBJ2-3; D not resolved. The CDR3 sequence is 14 residues long. With 0 bases removed from V and 10 bases from J, the gap between germline ends came to 14 bases. Per the germline V gene, CDR1 is LNHNV and CDR2 is YYDKDF (reference sequence).

This chain joins TRBV24-1 and TRBJ2-3; D not certain. Germline assignment: CDR1 KGHDR and CDR2 SFDVKD. The CDR3 has 13 amino acids. Trimming stripped 3 bases from V and 3 bases from J, with 6 bases between. The CDR3 DNA is TGTGCCACCAGTGATAGCACTACAGATACGCAGTATTTT. Amino acids: CATSDSTTDTQYF.

V is TRBV3-1 (or the pseudogene TRBV3-2) and J is TRBJ2-3; 10 positions match TRBD1. Per the germline V gene, CDR1 is LGHDT and CDR2 is YNNKEL (reference sequence). V dropped 1 base and J dropped 2; count of bases not matched to a gene: 6. This CDR3 is built from 17 residues. In DNA form, the CDR3 reads TGTGCCAGCAGCCAAGGACAGGGGGCGGTTATCACAGATACGCAGTATTTT. Its protein is CASSQGQGAVITDTQYF.

The chain carries TRBV7-2 and TRBJ2-5, with a tentative D call TRBD2 (6 bases). Trimming took 2 bases from V and 5 from J, leaving 12 bases between them. Germline CDR1 reads SGHTA; CDR2 reads FQGNSA. This CDR3 is built from 14 residues. The CDR3 spells CASSLFTSLETQYF. CDR3 nucleotides: TGTGCCAGCAGCTTATTTACTAGCCTTGAGACCCAGTACTTC.

The chain joins TRBV5-1 to TRBJ2-2; D might be TRBD2 (6 bases). V was cut by 3 bases and J by 6 bases, with 15 bases left in between. Per germline, CDR1 SGHRS and CDR2 YFSETQ. The CDR3 extends over 15 amino acids. DNA of the CDR3: TGCGCCAGCAGCTCCGGGACTGGCTACGCCGGGGAGCTGTTTTTT. This gives the protein CASSSGTGYAGELFF.

The CDR3 protein is CASRALGQGGNSPLHF. CDR3 coding DNA: TGCGCCAGCAGAGCACTCGGACAGGGGGGAAATTCACCCCTCCACTTT. V and J are TRBV5-1 and TRBJ1-6; 10 bases fit TRBD1. Per germline, CDR1 SGHRS and CDR2 YFSETQ. CDR3 length: 16 amino acids. Unmatched junction bases numbered 9, after V lost 5 bases and J lost 7 bases.